The 21 T cell receptor beta chains listed next were all sequenced from one sample in a study of blood T cell repertoires in COVID-19. Produced via immunoSEQ multiplex PCR; TCRdb's table is partial and in-frame only. The repertoire holds some 110,000 clones, with around 76% as singletons. The sequenced sample was peripheral blood. These receptors were obtained from a woman in her 70s with acute or convalescent COVID-19.

J is TRBJ2-5 and V is TRBV5-1; 8 nucleotides line up with TRBD1. Germline V gene data show CDR1 as SGHRS and CDR2 as YFSETQ. The CDR3 is 17 amino acids. Trimming cost V 0 bases and J 3 bases; bases outside gene matches: 10. The chain's CDR3 is CASSLVPPTGVEETQYF. The CDR3 DNA follows: TGCGCCAGCAGCTTGGTACCCCCGACAGGGGTCGAAGAGACCCAGTACTTC.

The V call is TRBV7-9, the J call TRBJ1-4; TRBD1 agrees at 8 bases. Germline assignment: CDR1 SEHNR and CDR2 FQNEAQ (reference sequence). J gave up 7 bases and V 1 base, and 5 bases lay outside the gene matches. The CDR3 length is 15 residues. CDR3 region: CASSLGGTGLEKLFF. CDR3 coding DNA: TGTGCCAGCAGCTTAGGGGGGACAGGACTTGAAAAACTGTTTTTT.

The chain employs TRBV27 and TRBJ1-5; 7 positions match TRBD1. Looked up from germline, CDR1 is MNHEY and CDR2 is SMNVEV (reference sequence). Trimming cost V 3 bases and J 5 bases; bases outside gene matches: 4. The CDR3 has 14 residues. CDR3: CASSLKGGYQPQHF. CDR3 DNA: TGTGCCAGCAGTTTGAAAGGGGGCTATCAGCCCCAGCATTTT.

This clone was seen only a few times. J is TRBJ1-1 and V is TRBV5-6; 9 nucleotides line up with TRBD1. CDR3 length: 13 amino acids. CDR1 SGHDT and CDR2 YYEEEE come from the germline V gene. Trimming removed 0 bases from V and 12 bases from J; junction bases left unmatched: 6. CDR3: CASSLDRGRGTFF. DNA of the CDR3: TGTGCCAGCAGCTTGGACAGGGGGCGGGGAACTTTCTTT.

The V gene is TRBV6-6, the J gene TRBJ2-5; D is uncertain. The CDR3 has 13 amino acids. Germline V lookup: CDR1 MNHNY, CDR2 SVGAGI (reference sequence). V lost 0 bases to trimming and J lost 2 bases, with 4 bases between them. The CDR3 DNA follows: TGTGCCAGCAGTTACTCCAGGCAAGAGACCCAGTACTTC. Its protein product is CASSYSRQETQYF.

The chain has TRBV18 and TRBJ1-6, with TRBD1 matching 9 bases. The CDR3 is made up of 15 amino acids. V gave up 3 bases and J gave up 10 bases; unmatched junction bases: 7. Germline V CDR1 and CDR2: KGHSH, LQKENI. The CDR3 protein is CASSPSQGAGSPLHF. In nucleotides, the CDR3 is TGTGCCAGCTCACCCTCACAGGGGGCGGGCTCACCCCTCCACTTT.

This rearrangement joins TRBV9 to TRBJ2-1, with 10 nucleotides matching TRBD1. The CDR3 spans 17 residues. The germline V gene encodes CDR1 SGDLS and CDR2 YYNGEE. With V trimmed by 3 bases and J by 9 bases, 15 bases remained unmatched. CDR3 in amino acids: CASSATTSAGQGGEQFF. CDR3 DNA: TGTGCCAGCAGCGCTACGACTAGCGCAGGACAGGGGGGTGAGCAGTTCTTC.

J is TRBJ2-3 and V is TRBV19, with 9 bases aligning to TRBD1. Germline trimming cut 3 bases from V and 6 bases from J; bases unmatched to any gene: 10. Germline CDR1 reads LNHDA; CDR2 reads SQIVND (reference sequence). The length of the CDR3 is 16 residues. DNA of the CDR3: TGTGCCAGTAGTATGGGACAGGGCCTAGCGTTGGATACGCAGTATTTT. Protein product: CASSMGQGLALDTQYF.

This chain joins TRBV28 and TRBJ1-4; D is perhaps TRBD1 (6 bases). This CDR3 spans 14 amino acids. Trimming shortened V by 3 bases and J by 7 bases, and 12 bases separated the two germline ends. Germline CDR1 and CDR2: MDHEN and SYDVKM. DNA for the CDR3: TGTGCCAGCAGTTTGGGAGGGGGAGGTGAAAAACTGTTTTTT. Amino acid sequence: CASSLGGGGEKLFF.

This chain joins TRBV18 and TRBJ2-5; tentatively, D is TRBD1 (5 bases). Germline loops: CDR1 KGHSH, CDR2 LQKENI. V was shortened by 6 bases and J by 5 bases, with 10 bases between the two germline ends. There are 12 residues in the CDR3. For the CDR3, the DNA is TGTGCCAGCTCTCCAAAGGGGGAGACCCAGTACTTC. Translating gives CASSPKGETQYF.

A few counts support this clone. This chain links TRBV18 with TRBJ1-5, with D possibly being TRBD1 (5 bases). This CDR3 is built from 16 residues. Trimming left V 3 bases short and J 0 bases short, with 12 bases between. CDR1 and CDR2 (germline): KGHSH, LQKENI. DNA for the CDR3: TGTGCCAGCTCACCGACGACAGCTTATAGCAATCAGCCCCAGCATTTT. This codes for CASSPTTAYSNQPQHF.

The V and J genes are TRBV5-1 and TRBJ2-7; 8 bases match TRBD2. The trim removed 10 bases at V and 8 bases at J, leaving 23 bases unmatched. The CDR3 covers 16 residues. The germline V gene has CDR1 SGHRS and CDR2 YFSETQ. CDR3 residues: CAWLRRGGGRGGQQYF. DNA of the CDR3: TGCGCCTGGTTGCGCCGTGGGGGGGGCCGGGGGGGGCAGCAGTACTTC.

The V call is TRBV29-1, the J call TRBJ1-2; TRBD1 aligns across 11 bases. The germline V gene has CDR1 SQVTM and CDR2 ANQGSEA. The CDR3 totals 14 residues. Trimming at V came to 3 bases and at J to 7 bases, leaving 7 bases not matched to a gene. This CDR3 is CSVDWTGGGFGYTF. CDR3 coding DNA: TGCAGCGTTGACTGGACAGGGGGCGGGTTTGGCTACACCTTC. Filled out from reference TRBV29-1 and TRBJ1-2, the complete variable domain reads SAVISQKPSRDICQRGTSLTIQCQVDSQVTMMFWYRQQPGQSLTLIATANQGSEATYESGFVIDKFPISRPNLTFSTLTVSNMSPEDSSIYLCSVDWTGGGFGYTFGSGTRLTVV.

The chain links TRBV6-6 to TRBJ1-5, with 9 bases that match TRBD1. V dropped 6 bases and J dropped 6; count of bases not matched to a gene: 9. The CDR3 has 15 amino acids. Germline V gene data show CDR1 as MNHNY and CDR2 as SVGAGI (reference sequence). The CDR3 protein is CASSPTGTGPQPQHF. The CDR3 region has the DNA TGTGCCAGCAGCCCGACCGGGACAGGGCCTCAGCCCCAGCATTTT.

The chain combines TRBV27 with TRBJ2-3, with 9 bases fitting TRBD2. The CDR3 runs to 14 residues. V was pared by 5 bases and J by 7 bases, with 7 bases of the junction left unmatched. CDR1 and CDR2 (germline): MNHEY, SMNVEV (reference sequence). CDR3 loop: CASSAGGRGHTQYF. CDR3 DNA sequence: TGTGCCAGCAGTGCGGGGGGGCGGGGGCATACGCAGTATTTT.

The chain combines TRBV29-1 with TRBJ1-1, with 7 bases that match TRBD1. Germline CDR1 reads SQVTM; CDR2 reads ANQGSEA. Unmatched junction bases numbered 14, after V lost 7 bases and J lost 9 bases. The CDR3 runs 13 residues. CDR3 loop: CSAGPQPGQKAFF. CDR3 DNA sequence: TGCAGCGCCGGCCCGCAACCGGGACAGAAAGCTTTCTTT.

This clone appeared a single time. The chain links TRBV24-1 to TRBJ2-2; tentative D call: TRBD2 (5 bases). The germline CDR1 and CDR2 sequences are KGHDR and SFDVKD. The CDR3 is 15 residues long. Trimming stripped 9 bases from V and 3 bases from J, with 16 bases between. CDR3 bases: TGTGCCACCGAGGGAACGACCACGGACACCGGGGAGCTGTTTTTT. Its protein is CATEGTTTDTGELFF.

The CDR3 loop reads CASSYLSGGETQYF. The CDR3 nucleotides read TGTGCCAGCAGTTACTTATCGGGGGGAGAGACCCAGTACTTC. The chain couples TRBV6-2 or TRBV6-3 to TRBJ2-5, with 7 bases lining up with TRBD2. CDR1 MNHEY and CDR2 SVGEGT come from the germline V gene. This CDR3 has 14 amino acids. With 1 base clipped from V and 4 bases from J, the junction kept 3 bases outside the gene matches.

The rearrangement joins TRBV15 to TRBJ2-7, with D perhaps matching TRBD2 (6 bases). The CDR3 contains 14 residues. Germline-derived CDR1 and CDR2 are LNHNV and YYDKDF (reference sequence). The V gene lost 1 base and the J gene lost 7 bases, with 14 bases spanning the gap. The CDR3 nucleotides read TGTGCCACCAGCAGAGGAGGTTTGGGGGGAGAGCAGTACTTC. Translation gives CATSRGGLGGEQYF. The variable domain in full, completed from reference TRBV15 and TRBJ2-7, reads DAMVIQNPRYQVTQFGKPVTLSCSQTLNHNVMYWYQQKSSQAPKLLFHYYDKDFNNEADTPDNFQSRRPNTSFCFLDIRSPGLGDTAMYLCATSRGGLGGEQYFGPGTRLTVT.

The chain combines TRBV18 with TRBJ2-1, with 9 bases aligning to TRBD1. The CDR3 spans 14 residues. Trimming removed 5 bases from V and 8 bases from J; junction bases left unmatched: 7. CDR1 is KGHSH and CDR2 is LQKENI in the germline V gene. As DNA, the CDR3 is TGTGCCAGCTCAACGCTGGACAGGGGTCATGAGCAGTTCTTC. Amino acids: CASSTLDRGHEQFF.

This clone was seen repeatedly, ten times or more. The rearrangement uses TRBV7-2 and TRBJ2-7, with 11 bases that match TRBD2. The V gene end was trimmed by 7 bases and the J gene end by 4 bases; junction bases not matched to a gene: 9. Germline-derived CDR1 and CDR2 are SGHTA and FQGNSA. The CDR3 runs 15 residues. As DNA, the CDR3 is TGTGCCAGCACCTCGACTAGCGGGGCAGAGTACGAGCAGTACTTC. The encoded protein is CASTSTSGAEYEQYF.